There are a few counts of the clone carrying this T cell receptor (beta chain). CDR3 size: 15 residues. V dropped 2 bases and J dropped 0 bases, with 9 bases sitting between them. Germline V gene sequence: CDR1 SGHAT, CDR2 FQNNGV. The whole isolated RNA underwent reverse transcription, so sequencing captured expressed TCRB transcripts. Produced via immunoSEQ multiplex PCR; TCRdb's table is partial and in-frame only. The sample lists some 360,000 clones, 15% to 20% occurring once. The data belong to a study of beta chain features in type 1 diabetes. The J gene is TRBJ2-3, the V gene TRBV11-2, with a weak D call TRBD1 (5 bases). The sequence derives from a woman younger than 35 in good health. Source material: naive CD4+ T cells from blood. The CDR3 sequence is CASSLQGGSTDTQYF. The CDR3 region has the DNA TGTGCCAGCAGCTTACAGGGTGGGAGCACAGATACGCAGTATTTT.